The 27 T cell receptor beta chains listed next were all sequenced from one sample in a study of cytomegalovirus exposure and HLA in healthy donors. The PCR employed 60 Vbeta primers together with 13 Jbeta primers. Method: immunoSEQ multiplex PCR; TCRdb's copy keeps in-frame clones and lacks some. The sample consists of about 140,000 clones, around 80% of them appearing once. The specimen sequenced was PBMCs. Source of these receptors: a man in his forties in good health and CMV-seropositive.

Written as DNA, the CDR3 is TGTGCCAGTAGTATGGGCAGCCCCAGAATCTACGAGCAGTACTTC. Translating it yields CASSMGSPRIYEQYF. The J gene is TRBJ2-7, the V gene TRBV19; no firm D call. V was cut by 3 bases and J by 3 bases, with 15 bases left in between. CDR3 size: 15 residues. CDR1 and CDR2 (germline): LNHDA, SQIVND (reference sequence). The full variable domain, in which reference TRBV19 and TRBJ2-7 provide the parts outside the CDR3, is DGGITQSPKYLFRKEGQNVTLSCEQNLNHDAMYWYRQDPGQGLRLIYYSQIVNDFQKGDIAEGYSVSREKKESFPLTVTSAQKNPTAFYLCASSMGSPRIYEQYFGPGTRLTVT.

V and J are TRBV10-2 and TRBJ2-2, with D possibly matching TRBD1 (6 bases). Germline loops: CDR1 WSHSY, CDR2 SAAADI. The CDR3 consists of 13 residues. The V end was cut by 11 bases, the J end by 2 bases, with 12 bases between. This chain's CDR3 is CAAGDINTGELFF. The CDR3 nucleotides read TGCGCCGCCGGGGACATAAACACCGGGGAGCTGTTTTTT.

The V gene is TRBV7-3, the J gene TRBJ2-3, with 9 bases that match TRBD1. CDR3 size: 15 residues. The germline CDR1 and CDR2 sequences are SGHTA and FQGTGA. Trimming took 3 bases from V and 6 from J; bases not matched to a gene: 7. The CDR3 coding sequence is TGTGCCAGCAGCTTGGGACAGGGACTGGTTGATACGCAGTATTTT. Encoded protein: CASSLGQGLVDTQYF. Looking up the rest from reference TRBV7-3 and TRBJ2-3 gives the full variable domain: GAGVSQTPSNKVTEKGKYVELRCDPISGHTALYWYRQSLGQGPEFLIYFQGTGAADDSGLPNDRFFAVRPEGSVSTLKIQRTERGDSAVYLCASSLGQGLVDTQYFGPGTRLTVL.

V usage is TRBV19 and J usage is TRBJ2-7, with 10 nucleotides matching TRBD2. Per the germline V gene, CDR1 is LNHDA and CDR2 is SQIVND (reference sequence). This CDR3 comprises 13 residues. The CDR3: CAIASGSFYEQYF. As DNA, the CDR3 is TGTGCAATTGCTAGCGGGAGTTTCTACGAGCAGTACTTC.

This sequence joins TRBV6-4 and TRBJ1-2, with D perhaps TRBD1 (5 bases). Germline values: CDR1 MRHNA, CDR2 SNTAGT. The CDR3 extends over 14 amino acids. Deletions cut 2 bases from V and 8 bases from J, with 15 bases between. CDR3 sequence reads: CASSDRAGHEGYTF. The CDR3 nucleotides are TGTGCCAGCAGTGACCGCGCAGGGCATGAGGGCTACACCTTC.

The CDR3 nucleotides are TGTGCCAGCAGCCCCCGACAGGGGCGGGACACCGGGGAGCTGTTTTTT. Amino acids: CASSPRQGRDTGELFF. The V and J genes are TRBV7-9 and TRBJ2-2; 8 bases are shared with TRBD1. CDR1 SEHNR and CDR2 FQNEAQ come from the germline V gene (reference sequence). V trimming: 5 bases; J trimming: 3 bases; junction bases outside the gene matches: 8. The length of the CDR3 is 16 residues.

In this sample, this clone turned up a few times. The V gene is TRBV5-1, the J gene TRBJ1-1, with 7 positions matching TRBD1. V lost 3 bases, J lost 12 bases, and 5 bases stayed unmatched. The CDR3 extends over 11 amino acids. The V gene's germline CDR1 is SGHRS and CDR2 YFSETQ. The CDR3 protein is CASSWNRGTFF. CDR3 in DNA: TGCGCCAGCAGCTGGAACAGGGGAACTTTCTTT.

The chain carries TRBV7-9 and TRBJ1-1; no clear D gene. The length of the CDR3 is 14 residues. Germline CDR1 is SEHNR and CDR2 is FQNEAQ (reference sequence). The germline V and J ends were trimmed by 3 bases and 1 base, with 9 bases remaining between them. The CDR3: CASSFVSGNTEAFF. The CDR3 nucleotides read TGTGCCAGCAGCTTTGTTTCGGGGAACACTGAAGCTTTCTTT.

The V gene is TRBV28, the J gene TRBJ1-1; no firm D call. The CDR3 covers 16 residues. Trimming left V 6 bases short and J 5 bases short, with 22 bases between. CDR1 MDHEN and CDR2 SYDVKM come from the germline V gene. The CDR3 region is CASRLGLGGKGTEAFF. DNA for the CDR3: TGTGCCAGCAGGTTAGGCTTGGGAGGGAAAGGGACTGAAGCTTTCTTT.

The chain uses TRBV15 and TRBJ2-7; D is possibly TRBD2 (5 bases). CDR3 length: 14 amino acids. Trimming pared 5 bases from V and 5 bases from J, leaving 16 bases between. The germline V gene encodes CDR1 LNHNV and CDR2 YYDKDF (reference sequence). CDR3 nucleotides: TGTGCCACCAGCCTTCCGGGCGGGTCCCACGAGCAGTACTTC. This gives the protein CATSLPGGSHEQYF.

The chain joins TRBV5-8 to TRBJ2-3; 7 bases fit TRBD1. Germline V gives CDR1 SGHTS, CDR2 YDEGEE. Trimming cost V 3 bases and J 3 bases; bases outside gene matches: 10. This CDR3 spans 16 amino acids. In DNA, the CDR3 is TGTGCCAGCAGCTCCGGGACAGCCCGGCGGACAGATACGCAGTATTTT. This translates into CASSSGTARRTDTQYF.

This chain uses TRBV27 with TRBJ2-3, with TRBD1 as a possible D gene (5 bases). Germline assignment: CDR1 MNHEY and CDR2 SMNVEV (reference sequence). The CDR3 has 13 residues. V gave up 1 base and J gave up 4 bases, with 6 bases separating them. The CDR3 sequence is CASSLLGADTQYF. The DNA of the CDR3 is TGTGCCAGCAGTTTATTAGGGGCAGATACGCAGTATTTT.

The chain couples TRBV7-6 to TRBJ2-7, with D possibly matching TRBD2 (5 bases). The CDR3 consists of 15 residues. The germline gives CDR1 SGHVS, CDR2 FNYEAQ. V was pared by 1 base and J by 5 bases, with 15 bases between. The CDR3 sequence: CASSLGLGSSDEQYF. The DNA of the CDR3 is TGTGCCAGCAGCTTAGGGTTGGGTAGTAGCGACGAGCAGTACTTC.

The V call is TRBV27, the J call TRBJ2-1, with D possibly matching TRBD2 (5 bases). V lost 5 bases and J 0 bases, leaving 14 bases between the germline ends. The CDR3 is 16 amino acids. Germline loops: CDR1 MNHEY, CDR2 SMNVEV (reference sequence). The CDR3 reads CASSVSSSSSYNEQFF. CDR3 nucleotide sequence: TGTGCCAGCAGTGTTTCTAGCTCTAGCTCCTACAATGAGCAGTTCTTC.

The chain links TRBV12-5 to TRBJ1-5; D is perhaps TRBD1 (6 bases). Trimming removed 6 bases at V and 6 bases at J, with 12 bases between. CDR3 size: 13 residues. Germline CDR1 reads LGHNT; CDR2 reads FRNRAP. This CDR3 reads CASGQGGGQPQHF. The CDR3 DNA follows: TGTGCTAGTGGACAGGGAGGGGGTCAGCCCCAGCATTTT. Full variable domain (outside the CDR3, taken from reference TRBV12-5 and TRBJ1-5): DARVTQTPRHKVTEMGQEVTMRCQPILGHNTVFWYRQTMMQGLELLAYFRNRAPLDDSGMPKDRFSAEMPDATLATLKIQPSEPRDSAVYFCASGQGGGQPQHFGDGTRLSIL.

This chain uses TRBV9 with TRBJ2-1; 14 nucleotides agree with TRBD2. CDR1 is SGDLS and CDR2 is YYNGEE in the germline V gene. The V and J ends lost 0 bases and 9 bases, in that order; junction bases with no gene match: 5. The length of the CDR3 is 16 residues. CDR3 sequence: CASSVETSGRAFEQFF. As DNA, the CDR3 is TGTGCCAGCAGCGTAGAGACTAGCGGGAGGGCCTTTGAGCAGTTCTTC.

V usage is TRBV5-1 and J usage is TRBJ2-1; D gene unclear. CDR1 is SGHRS, CDR2 YFSETQ, per germline. CDR3 length: 15 amino acids. With 4 bases removed from V and 5 bases from J, the gap between germline ends came to 16 bases. The CDR3 loop reads CASSPAASGNNEQFF. In nucleotides, the CDR3 is TGCGCCAGCAGCCCTGCCGCCTCCGGTAACAATGAGCAGTTCTTC.

The J gene is TRBJ2-7, the V gene TRBV5-1; 7 bases match TRBD1. From germline, CDR1 is SGHRS and CDR2 YFSETQ. Unmatched junction bases numbered 6, after V lost 6 bases and J lost 0 bases. The CDR3 has 14 amino acids. This chain's CDR3 is CASNLDRSSYEQYF. As DNA, the CDR3 is TGCGCCAGCAACCTGGACAGGAGCTCCTACGAGCAGTACTTC.

The rearrangement links TRBV19 to TRBJ2-7, with 7 bases identical to TRBD2. The CDR3 length is 13 residues. CDR1 is LNHDA and CDR2 is SQIVND in the germline V gene (reference sequence). Trimming at V came to 3 bases and at J to 10 bases, leaving 9 bases not matched to a gene. The CDR3 spells CASSMGTAGAQYF. CDR3 coding DNA: TGTGCCAGTAGTATGGGGACGGCGGGAGCCCAGTACTTC.

The CDR3 DNA reads TGTGCCAGCAGCCTCCAGGGGTTGGCCGGGGAGCTGTTTTTT. Translating gives CASSLQGLAGELFF. This chain connects TRBV9 to TRBJ2-2; D may be TRBD1 (6 bases). The germline V gene encodes CDR1 SGDLS and CDR2 YYNGEE. This CDR3 has 14 residues. With 4 bases removed from V and 6 bases from J, the gap between germline ends came to 13 bases.

This clone was seen just once. J is TRBJ2-3 and V is TRBV2; 11 bases match TRBD2. The CDR3 loop spans 16 amino acids. V lost 3 bases and J lost 2; bases outside the gene matches: 4. Germline lookup yields CDR1 SNHLY and CDR2 FYNNEI. The CDR3 is CASSDPGLAVTDTQYF. The CDR3 DNA sequence: TGTGCCAGCAGTGATCCGGGACTAGCGGTCACAGATACGCAGTATTTT.

This clone was seen once. The chain is built from TRBV5-1 and TRBJ1-1, with a possible D match to TRBD1 (5 bases). Germline loops: CDR1 SGHRS, CDR2 YFSETQ. The germline V and J ends were trimmed by 4 bases and 1 base, with 11 bases remaining between them. There are 14 residues in the CDR3. In DNA, the CDR3 is TGCGCCAGCAGCCGCGCCGACAGGAACACTGAAGCTTTCTTT. The encoded protein is CASSRADRNTEAFF.

The gene calls are TRBV19 and TRBJ1-1; D is perhaps TRBD1 (6 bases). V lost 5 bases and J 5 bases, leaving 12 bases between the germline ends. This CDR3 spans 13 amino acids. Germline V lookup: CDR1 LNHDA, CDR2 SQIVND (reference sequence). CDR3 sequence reads: CASSEGVRTEAFF. CDR3 coding DNA: TGTGCCAGTAGTGAGGGGGTTAGAACTGAAGCTTTCTTT. Supplemented by reference TRBV19 and TRBJ1-1, the full variable domain reads DGGITQSPKYLFRKEGQNVTLSCEQNLNHDAMYWYRQDPGQGLRLIYYSQIVNDFQKGDIAEGYSVSREKKESFPLTVTSAQKNPTAFYLCASSEGVRTEAFFGQGTRLTVV.

The rearrangement links TRBV19 to TRBJ2-7; 11 bases match TRBD1. The ends lost 5 bases at V and 3 bases at J; junction bases unmatched: 6. From germline, CDR1 is LNHDA and CDR2 SQIVND (reference sequence). The CDR3 has 15 residues. CDR3: CASSAGTGGGYEQYF. The CDR3 DNA sequence: TGTGCCAGTAGTGCCGGGACAGGGGGAGGCTACGAGCAGTACTTC.

This clone was counted only a few times. The CDR3 DNA reads as TGTGCCAGTAGTATAGTTCGGGCTGGGGCCAACGTCCTGACTTTC. Translating it yields CASSIVRAGANVLTF. The chain recombines TRBV19 with TRBJ2-6; unclear D gene. Germline V gives CDR1 LNHDA, CDR2 SQIVND (reference sequence). V was clipped by 1 base and J by 2 bases, with 6 bases between them. The CDR3 extends over 15 amino acids.

The V call is TRBV30, the J call TRBJ1-2, with D possibly matching TRBD1 (5 bases). The germline gives CDR1 GTSNPN, CDR2 SVGIG (reference sequence). The V and J ends lost 2 bases and 6 bases respectively, with 16 bases between them. The CDR3 is 14 amino acids. CDR3 sequence reads: CAWSLHTGGDGYTF. The CDR3 DNA reads as TGTGCCTGGAGTCTGCACACTGGAGGGGATGGCTACACCTTC.

The chain is built from TRBV6-5 and TRBJ2-7, with D tentatively TRBD1 (7 bases). The CDR3 runs to 16 residues. From germline, CDR1 is MNHEY and CDR2 SVGAGI. V was clipped by 0 bases and J by 2 bases, with 14 bases between them. CDR3 in DNA: TGTGCCAGCAGTTACTCCGCGGGACAGCGAACCTACGAGCAGTACTTC. Translating it yields CASSYSAGQRTYEQYF.